Each of the 7 T cell receptor beta chains below was sequenced from the same sample in a study of vaccination effects on CD4 cells after COVID-19. For these TCRs, the target antigens are not known. Viral peptide pools were used in the ViraFEST assay to expand antigen-specific CD4+ T cells, and sequencing came afterward. When around 10 days of culture had elapsed, CD4+ T cells were isolated. Nucleocapsid antibodies stayed negative before and after vaccination, showing no earlier SARS-CoV-2 infection. Using immunoSEQ multiplex PCR, the repertoire was profiled, and TCRdb retains in-frame clones only, with some absent. This sample has 67,000 or so clones, with about 65% found just once. The sequencing here drew on CD4+ T cells from PBMCs cultured with HCoV-OC43 spike peptides, taken before COVID-19 vaccination. Described subset: HCoV-OC43 spike overlapping peptide pool stimulation. The receptor source for this set is a human donor who received a COVID-19 vaccine.

This clone was detected only once. The gene calls are TRBV5-1 and TRBJ2-3, with 7 bases fitting TRBD2. V shed 1 base and J 0 bases; nucleotides not matched to a gene: 5. The CDR3 is made up of 16 amino acids. Germline CDR1 is SGHRS and CDR2 is YFSETQ. The chain's CDR3 is CASSLSLAVSTDTQYF. CDR3 DNA sequence: TGCGCCAGCAGCTTGAGTCTAGCGGTAAGCACAGATACGCAGTATTTT.

The chain is built from TRBV27 and TRBJ1-6, with D possibly matching TRBD1 (6 bases). The CDR3 covers 13 residues. CDR1 MNHEY and CDR2 SMNVEV come from the germline V gene (reference sequence). Deletions cut 9 bases from V and 7 bases from J, with 13 bases between. The CDR3 region has the DNA TGTGCCAGTAAACAGGGTCCCAATTCACCCCTCCACTTT. Its translation is CASKQGPNSPLHF.

This clone was observed a handful of times. The chain couples TRBV5-1 to TRBJ2-7; 12 nucleotides line up with TRBD2. Germline loops: CDR1 SGHRS, CDR2 YFSETQ. V lost 4 bases and J lost 4; bases outside the gene matches: 6. The CDR3 runs 15 residues. The CDR3 nucleotides read TGCGCCAGCAGCCACGGGACTAGCGGGTTTTACGAGCAGTACGTC. Its translation is CASSHGTSGFYEQYV.

The genes are TRBV18 and TRBJ1-1, with D maybe TRBD1 (6 bases). Looked up from germline, CDR1 is KGHSH and CDR2 is LQKENI. CDR3 length: 14 residues. V shed 5 bases and J shed 1 base, with 11 bases lying between them. CDR3 amino acids: CASSTTGSNTEAFF. CDR3 bases: TGTGCCAGCTCAACGACAGGATCGAACACTGAAGCTTTCTTT.

This clone came up once. CDR3 in DNA: TGTGCCAGCAGCCAAGACTACACCGTTGGAACTAATGAAAAACTGTTTTTT. Translating it yields CASSQDYTVGTNEKLFF. This rearrangement joins TRBV4-2 to TRBJ1-4; no clear D. The CDR3 runs to 17 residues. Germline values: CDR1 LGHNA, CDR2 YNFKEQ. Trimming took 0 bases from V and 1 from J, leaving 12 bases between them.

This clone occurred once. The chain recombines TRBV12-3 or TRBV12-4 with TRBJ1-2, with unresolved D. The CDR3 has 11 residues. Trimming removed 3 bases from V and 7 bases from J, with 6 bases in between. Written as DNA, the CDR3 is TGTGCCAGCAGTTTCCGGGTTGGCTACACCTTC. Translating it yields CASSFRVGYTF.

The chain joins TRBV7-2 to TRBJ2-1; 13 positions match TRBD2. CDR3 size: 15 residues. V lost 5 bases to trimming and J lost 12 bases; unmatched junction nucleotides: 10. The germline CDR1 and CDR2 sequences are SGHTA and FQGNSA. The CDR3 DNA reads as TGTGCCAGCAGCGCGGCCTTGGGACTAGCGGGGCGGCAGTTCTTC. It encodes CASSAALGLAGRQFF.